The rows below give T cell receptor beta chains drawn from one sample of a study of blood T cell repertoires in COVID-19. The assay was immunoSEQ multiplex PCR, and TCRdb's table has in-frame clones only and misses some. This sample carries 150,000 to 180,000 clones, roughly 78% of them seen once, and the ten largest clones take around 1.5%. Material for sequencing was peripheral blood. Source of these receptors: a man older than 75 with acute or convalescent COVID-19. Both conserved end residues are part of each CDR3. A D gene is named only where the DNA matches it firmly. Clone size appears in some rows only: once, few, many, or a class for an expanded clone.

d_call clone_size j_call v_call cdr3_aa cdr3_nt
TRBD2 NA TRBJ2-1 TRBV19 CASSIGAGGPNEQFF TGTGCCAGTAGTATTGGAGCGGGGGGGCCCAATGAGCAGTTCTTC
NA NA TRBJ1-2 TRBV5-4 CASSLDRKNYGYTF TGTGCCAGCAGCTTGGACAGGAAAAACTATGGCTACACCTTC
TRBD1 NA TRBJ1-6 TRBV15 CATSRTTGDSPLHF TGTGCCACCAGCAGAACAACAGGGGATTCACCCCTCCACTTT
TRBD1 NA TRBJ1-1 TRBV7-3 CASREQGLGTEAFF TGTGCCAGCAGAGAACAGGGGTTGGGAACTGAAGCTTTCTTT
TRBD1 NA TRBJ2-7 TRBV3-1/TRBV3-2 CASSQRTGTSYEQYF TGTGCCAGCAGCCAACGGACAGGGACTTCCTACGAGCAGTACTTC
NA NA TRBJ2-5 TRBV29-1 CSVEDPRDSQETQYF TGCAGCGTTGAAGATCCTCGAGACAGCCAAGAGACCCAGTACTTC
TRBD1 NA TRBJ2-7 TRBV9 CASSVDRASEQYF TGTGCCAGCAGCGTGGACAGGGCCTCCGAGCAGTACTTC
TRBD1 NA TRBJ2-2 TRBV18 CASSRNSGGFSNTGELFF TGTGCCAGCTCGCGCAACTCAGGGGGCTTCTCGAACACCGGGGAGCTGTTTTTT
TRBD1 NA TRBJ1-5 TRBV24-1 CATSPGLATGGGNQPQHF TGTGCCACCAGTCCGGGGTTGGCGACAGGGGGCGGCAATCAGCCCCAGCATTTT
NA NA TRBJ2-5 TRBV7-8 CASSLVPGQKTQYF TGTGCCAGCAGCTTAGTTCCGGGTCAGAAGACCCAGTACTTC
TRBD1 NA TRBJ2-2 TRBV24-1 CATSDRGRTGELFF TGTGCCACCAGCGACAGGGGCCGTACCGGGGAGCTGTTTTTT
TRBD2 few TRBJ2-3 TRBV11-2 CASSLGHSGGVPEDTQYF TGTGCCAGCAGCTTGGGCCATAGCGGGGGGGTGCCGGAAGATACGCAGTATTTT
NA NA TRBJ1-5 TRBV7-9 CASSLATPSQGSQPQHF TGTGCCAGCAGCTTAGCCACCCCCTCACAGGGCAGTCAGCCCCAGCATTTT
NA NA TRBJ2-1 TRBV6-4 CASSDNAGLNEQFF TGTGCCAGCAGTGACAATGCGGGATTGAATGAGCAGTTCTTC
NA NA TRBJ1-2 TRBV9 CASSVGGGDYYGYTF TGTGCCAGCAGCGTAGGAGGAGGGGACTACTATGGCTACACCTTC
NA once TRBJ1-1 TRBV24-1 CATRGQGNTEAFF TGTGCCACCCGTGGTCAGGGGAACACTGAAGCTTTCTTT
TRBD1 NA TRBJ2-2 TRBV10-1 CASSRDRVTGELFF TGCGCCAGCAGCCGGGACAGGGTGACCGGGGAGCTGTTTTTT
TRBD2 once TRBJ2-3 TRBV24-1 CATGGAGGLTDTQYF TGTGCCACCGGTGGGGCGGGGGGGCTAACAGATACGCAGTATTTT
TRBD1 NA TRBJ1-5 TRBV6-2/TRBV6-3 CASSGGQGFNQPQHF TGTGCCAGCAGTGGGGGACAGGGATTCAATCAGCCCCAGCATTTT
TRBD2 NA TRBJ2-5 TRBV29-1 CSVEFLSGGSQETQYF TGCAGCGTTGAATTCCTAAGCGGGGGGAGCCAAGAGACCCAGTACTTC
TRBD2 few TRBJ2-1 TRBV5-1 CASSLSLAGGYNEQFF TGCGCCAGCAGCTTGAGCCTAGCGGGGGGCTACAATGAGCAGTTCTTC
NA NA TRBJ2-7 TRBV5-4 CASSPEGRYYEQYF TGTGCCAGCAGCCCGGAGGGACGGTACTACGAGCAGTACTTC
TRBD1 NA TRBJ1-2 TRBV5-1 CASSSGQGAHGYTF TGCGCCAGCAGCTCGGGACAGGGGGCTCATGGCTACACCTTC
TRBD2 NA TRBJ2-1 TRBV9 CASSVGTSGVDEQFF TGTGCCAGCAGCGTAGGGACTAGCGGGGTCGATGAGCAGTTCTTC